This TCR beta chain was obtained from a study of blood T cell repertoires in COVID-19. Study in general: Material from acute and convalescent COVID-19 was sourced from the United States, Italy and Spain. Sources were T cells, B-cell-depleted T cells, or PBMCs; the material itself was cDNA or gDNA.

This CDR3 contains 15 residues. Per the germline V gene, CDR1 is SGHVS and CDR2 is FNYEAQ. Trimming at V came to 4 bases and at J to 7 bases, leaving 9 bases not matched to a gene. Original processing methods: Estimated nucleated cell counts came from reference gene primer amplification. Measured with immunoSEQ multiplex PCR; TCRdb has only the in-frame clones, and not every one. The V and J calls and clone size come from that table; D and trimming were worked out from the DNA. In the table there are around 130,000 clones, 75% to 90% of which are singletons. Sequencing used peripheral blood. This clonotype originated in a human donor in a cohort sampled during active COVID-19. V is TRBV7-6 and J is TRBJ2-5; 10 bases line up with TRBD1. The CDR3 loop is CASSSHLGQGGTQYF. CDR3 sequence (DNA): TGTGCCAGCAGCTCCCATCTCGGACAGGGGGGGACCCAGTACTTC.